These T cell receptor beta chains were read from a single sample in a study of T cell changes during pregnancy in multiple sclerosis. This table comes from immunoSEQ multiplex PCR, and its TCRdb copy is limited to in-frame clones, with some not included. The repertoire includes about 120,000 clones, approximately 95% of them detected once, and under 7% sits in the top ten. Source: peripheral blood, taken before pregnancy. These receptors all stem from a female donor with multiple sclerosis, enrolled in a pregnancy study. Both conserved end residues are part of each CDR3. A D gene is named only where the DNA matches it firmly. Clone size appears in some rows only: once, few, many, or a class for an expanded clone.

J	D	size	V	CDR3	DNA
TRBJ2-2	-	-	TRBV5-4	CASSLGQEFHTGELFF	TGTGCCAGCAGCTTGGGACAGGAATTTCACACCGGGGAGCTGTTTTTT
TRBJ2-5	TRBD1	-	TRBV5-1	CASRLIQGSRETQYF	TGCGCCAGCAGATTGATACAGGGGTCCCGGGAGACCCAGTACTTC
TRBJ2-7	-	-	TRBV11-2	CASSLDWVSGQGDYEQYF	TGTGCCAGCAGCTTAGATTGGGTCTCAGGGCAGGGTGATTACGAGCAGTACTTC
TRBJ2-1	-	-	TRBV30	CAWMPISSYNEQFF	TGTGCCTGGATGCCGATTAGCTCCTACAATGAGCAGTTCTTC
TRBJ1-1	-	-	TRBV7-9	CASSFGGSNIGAFF	TGTGCCAGCAGCTTCGGGGGGTCTAACATTGGAGCTTTCTTT
TRBJ1-1	TRBD1	many	TRBV27	CASSWRTGNTEAFF	TGTGCCAGCAGTTGGAGGACAGGGAACACTGAAGCTTTCTTT
TRBJ2-1	TRBD2	-	TRBV19	CASSLLAGQPNEQFF	TGTGCCAGTAGTTTACTAGCGGGACAGCCTAATGAGCAGTTCTTC
TRBJ1-1	TRBD1	-	TRBV11-2	CASSPWTGGTLNTEAFF	TGTGCCAGCAGCCCATGGACAGGGGGGACACTGAACACTGAAGCTTTCTTT
TRBJ1-3	TRBD1	-	TRBV6-6	CASSPGTGFSIYF	TGTGCCAGCAGTCCCGGGACAGGGTTCTCCATATATTTT
TRBJ2-3	-	-	TRBV10-3	CAISDADTQYF	TGTGCCATCAGTGACGCAGATACGCAGTATTTT
TRBJ1-5	-	-	TRBV5-8	CASSLGRRLSNQPQHF	TGTGCCAGCAGCTTAGGGCGTCGACTAAGCAATCAGCCCCAGCATTTT
TRBJ1-2	-	-	TRBV11-2	CASFGGARHTF	TGTGCCAGCTTTGGAGGGGCCCGTCACACCTTC
TRBJ2-3	TRBD2	-	TRBV2	CASREREGTDTQYF	TGTGCCAGCAGAGAGCGGGAGGGCACAGATACGCAGTATTTT
TRBJ2-2	TRBD2	-	TRBV7-8	CASSLAGGANTGELFF	TGTGCCAGCAGCTTAGCCGGGGGGGCGAACACCGGGGAGCTGTTTTTT
TRBJ2-1	-	-	TRBV6-5	CASREQGSGEQFF	TGTGCCAGCAGGGAACAGGGATCCGGTGAGCAGTTCTTC
TRBJ1-1	-	-	TRBV29-1	CSVEDLFRDTEAFF	TGCAGCGTTGAAGATCTTTTTCGGGACACTGAAGCTTTCTTT
TRBJ2-7	-	-	TRBV28	CASSPARSYEQYF	TGTGCCAGCAGTCCCGCCCGGAGCTACGAGCAGTACTTC
TRBJ2-7	-	-	TRBV6-5	CASSLIGEQYF	TGTGCCAGCAGTTTAATCGGGGAGCAGTACTTC
TRBJ2-1	-	-	TRBV7-3	CASSQVRSRVGEQFF	TGTGCCAGCAGTCAGGTTAGGTCTCGCGTAGGTGAGCAGTTCTTC
TRBJ1-1	TRBD1	-	TRBV9	CASSPTGGTNTEAFF	TGTGCCAGCAGCCCAACAGGGGGTACCAACACTGAAGCTTTCTTT
TRBJ1-4	-	-	TRBV18	CASSPKQEGANEKLFF	TGTGCCAGCTCACCAAAACAAGAGGGGGCTAATGAAAAACTGTTTTTT
TRBJ2-5	-	-	TRBV29-1	CSVEAFQETQYF	TGCAGCGTTGAAGCCTTCCAAGAGACCCAGTACTTC
TRBJ1-1	TRBD1	-	TRBV27	CASSPGQVTEAFF	TGTGCCAGCAGCCCCGGACAGGTTACTGAAGCTTTCTTT
TRBJ2-7	TRBD1	-	TRBV7-9	CASSTWTGSYEQYF	TGTGCCAGCAGCACATGGACAGGGTCCTACGAGCAGTACTTC
TRBJ1-1	-	-	TRBV5-1	CASSRDPTGLGAEAFF	TGCGCCAGCAGCCGAGATCCAACAGGGTTGGGAGCTGAAGCTTTCTTT
TRBJ1-1	-	few	TRBV7-9	CASSPPVNTEAFF	TGTGCCAGCAGCCCCCCGGTGAACACTGAAGCTTTCTTT
TRBJ2-1	-	-	TRBV11-1	CASSLAQKGLSSYNEQFF	TGTGCCAGCAGCTTAGCGCAGAAGGGGCTGAGCTCCTACAATGAGCAGTTCTTC
TRBJ1-1	TRBD1	once	TRBV6-1	CASSWDRPGAFF	TGTGCCAGCAGTTGGGACAGGCCCGGAGCTTTCTTT
TRBJ2-7	TRBD1	-	TRBV27	CASTQQGASHEQYF	TGTGCCAGCACCCAACAGGGGGCGAGCCACGAGCAGTACTTC
TRBJ2-1	TRBD2	-	TRBV30	CAAQFQAGAGYNEQFF	TGTGCCGCCCAATTTCAAGCGGGAGCGGGCTACAATGAGCAGTTCTTC
TRBJ1-2	TRBD1	-	TRBV5-4	CASSSQGAGDYGYTF	TGTGCCAGCAGCTCCCAGGGGGCGGGTGACTATGGCTACACCTTC
TRBJ2-7	-	-	TRBV30	CAWTRKSNEQYF	TGTGCCTGGACAAGAAAGAGCAACGAGCAGTACTTC